This TCR beta chain was sequenced in a study of shared clonotypes between healthy human individuals. Study-wide points: Researchers found naive subsets generally carried larger estimated richness than memory subsets. Naive CD4 clonotypes overlapped across a handful of donors at approximately 5.5%. The study drew on few donors, limiting represented genetic and exposure-history diversity.

The table lists this clone with a few counts. Its matching antigen is unknown. Trimming cost V 8 bases and J 5 bases, with 15 bases left between them. The CDR3 is 13 amino acids. Germline V gene sequence: CDR1 KGHSH, CDR2 LQKENI. Method: immunoSEQ multiplex PCR; TCRdb's copy keeps in-frame clones and lacks some. This sample carries over 1.4 million clones, more than 95% of them seen once, and the ten largest clones take about 1.2%. Naive CD4+ cells were CD45RA-selected; the remaining cells were memory. The gene calls are TRBV18 and TRBJ1-1; the D gene is possibly TRBD1 (5 bases). This sequence originates from a young man in good health. Sequencing was performed on naive CD4+ T cells sorted from blood. Stated subset: CD45RA+ positively selected. The CDR3 sequence is CASPAQGWTEAFF. For the CDR3, the DNA is TGTGCCAGCCCCGCGCAGGGATGGACTGAAGCTTTCTTT.